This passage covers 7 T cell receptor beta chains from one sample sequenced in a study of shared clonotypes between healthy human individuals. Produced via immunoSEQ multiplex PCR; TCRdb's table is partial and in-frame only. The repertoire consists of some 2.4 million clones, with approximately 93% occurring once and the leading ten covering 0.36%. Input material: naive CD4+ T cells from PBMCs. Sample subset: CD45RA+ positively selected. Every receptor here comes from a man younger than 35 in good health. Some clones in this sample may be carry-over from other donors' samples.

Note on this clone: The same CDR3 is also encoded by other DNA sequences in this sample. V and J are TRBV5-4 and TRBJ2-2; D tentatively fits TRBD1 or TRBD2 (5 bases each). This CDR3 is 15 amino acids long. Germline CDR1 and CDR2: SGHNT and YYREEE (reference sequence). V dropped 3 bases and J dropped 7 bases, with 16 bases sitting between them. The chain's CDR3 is CASSYPGRADGELFF. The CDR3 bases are TGTGCCAGCAGCTACCCGGGGCGAGCGGACGGGGAGCTGTTTTTT.

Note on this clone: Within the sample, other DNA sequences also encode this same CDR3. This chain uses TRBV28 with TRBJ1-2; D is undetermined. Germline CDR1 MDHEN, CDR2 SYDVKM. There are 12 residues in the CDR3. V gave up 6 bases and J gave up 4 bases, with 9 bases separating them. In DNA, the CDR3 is TGTGCCAGCAGCCTTCTTTCCTATGGCTACACCTTC. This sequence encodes CASSLLSYGYTF.

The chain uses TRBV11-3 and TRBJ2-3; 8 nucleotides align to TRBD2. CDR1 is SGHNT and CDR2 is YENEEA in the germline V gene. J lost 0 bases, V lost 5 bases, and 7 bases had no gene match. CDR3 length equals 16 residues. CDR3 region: CASSVGLADSTDTQYF. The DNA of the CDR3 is TGTGCCAGCAGCGTCGGACTAGCAGATAGCACAGATACGCAGTATTTT.

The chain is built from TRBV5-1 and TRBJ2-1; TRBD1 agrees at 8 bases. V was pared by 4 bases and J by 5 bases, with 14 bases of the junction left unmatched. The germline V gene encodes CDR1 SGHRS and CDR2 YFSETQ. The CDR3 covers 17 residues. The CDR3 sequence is CASSPRAQGVPHNEQFF. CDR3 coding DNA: TGCGCCAGCAGCCCACGGGCACAGGGGGTTCCACACAATGAGCAGTTCTTC.

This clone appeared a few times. The CDR3 protein is CASSLAGHDYGYTF. The CDR3 DNA sequence: TGTGCCAGCAGCTTAGCGGGGCACGACTATGGCTACACCTTC. The chain combines TRBV7-2 with TRBJ1-2; D perhaps matches TRBD1 (5 bases). V was pared by 0 bases and J by 3 bases, with 8 bases between. Per the germline V gene, CDR1 is SGHTA and CDR2 is FQGNSA. The CDR3 is made up of 14 amino acids.

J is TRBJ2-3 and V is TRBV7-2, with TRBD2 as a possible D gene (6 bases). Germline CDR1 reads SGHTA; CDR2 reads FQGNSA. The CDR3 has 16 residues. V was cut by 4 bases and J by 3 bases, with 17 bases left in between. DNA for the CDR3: TGTGCCAGCAGCTCCAATAGCGGAAGAGGAACAGATACGCAGTATTTT. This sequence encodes CASSSNSGRGTDTQYF.

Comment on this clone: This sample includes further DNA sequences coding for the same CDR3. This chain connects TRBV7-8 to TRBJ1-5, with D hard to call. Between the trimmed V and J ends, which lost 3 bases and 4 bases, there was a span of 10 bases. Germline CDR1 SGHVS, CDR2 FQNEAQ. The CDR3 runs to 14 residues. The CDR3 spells CASSLAGGNQPQHF. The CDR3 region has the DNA TGTGCCAGCAGCTTGGCAGGTGGTAATCAGCCCCAGCATTTT.